This T cell receptor (beta chain) was profiled in a study of blood T cell repertoires in COVID-19. The germline V gene encodes CDR1 MDHEN and CDR2 SYDVKM. This CDR3 has 15 amino acids. Trimming removed 5 bases at V and 3 bases at J, with 16 bases between. How the authors handled the data: Estimated nucleated cell counts came from reference gene primer amplification. The method was immunoSEQ multiplex PCR; TCRdb's version includes in-frame clones alone and lacks a portion of them. V, J and clone size reflect that table, while D and trimming were determined from the DNA. Of about 29,000 clones listed, 80% to 90% were seen once; the top ten hold 24%.

The chain has TRBV28 and TRBJ1-2; D gene ambiguous. The sequence was obtained from a human donor with active COVID-19. The donor label of this sample is uncertain. Sequences were obtained from peripheral blood. The CDR3 spells CASSRRQAFYYGYTF. CDR3 DNA sequence: TGTGCCAGCAGTCGCCGCCAGGCCTTCTACTATGGCTACACCTTC.